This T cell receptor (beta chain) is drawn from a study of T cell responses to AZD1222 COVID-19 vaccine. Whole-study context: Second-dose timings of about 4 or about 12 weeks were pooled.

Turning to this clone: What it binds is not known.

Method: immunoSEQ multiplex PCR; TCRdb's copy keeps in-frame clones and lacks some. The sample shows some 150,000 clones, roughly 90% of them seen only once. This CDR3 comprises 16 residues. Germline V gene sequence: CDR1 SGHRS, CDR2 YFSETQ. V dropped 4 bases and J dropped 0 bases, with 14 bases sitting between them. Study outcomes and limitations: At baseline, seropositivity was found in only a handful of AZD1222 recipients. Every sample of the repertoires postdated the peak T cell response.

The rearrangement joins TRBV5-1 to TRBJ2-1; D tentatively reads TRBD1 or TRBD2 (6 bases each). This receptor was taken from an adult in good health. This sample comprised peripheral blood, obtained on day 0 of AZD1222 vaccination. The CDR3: CASSRGGCSSYNEQFF. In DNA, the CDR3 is TGCGCCAGCAGCAGAGGGGGGTGCAGCTCCTACAATGAGCAGTTCTTC.